This T cell receptor beta chain comes out of a study of early T cells in non-severe SARS-CoV-2 infection. Across the whole study: Sequencing input comprised bulk RNA from unsorted whole blood; chain pairing was not available. Study conclusions and caveats: Anti-spike CD8 responses were favored in VDJdb matching, and private and CD4 specificities were missed.

This clonotype was picked up many times. Its target is not known. Germline assignment: CDR1 SEHNR and CDR2 FQNEAQ (reference sequence). CDR3 length: 12 amino acids. V was shortened by 6 bases and J by 6 bases, with 12 bases between the two germline ends. Molecules of cDNA were individually given unique molecular identifiers that were attached to them. TCRdb fed the 5' RACE reads into MiXCR, producing one record per CDR3 protein. In the table there are about 35,000 distinct CDR3 sequences, around 4.5% of which are singletons. The clonotype comes from an adult who was a healthcare worker with PCR-confirmed SARS-CoV-2 infection or an uninfected control (not recorded which). Sequenced material: whole blood. The genes are TRBV7-9 and TRBJ2-7; a possible D gene is TRBD2 (5 bases). The CDR3 reads CASREDPGEQYF. Here the CDR3 DNA reads TGTGCCAGCAGGGAGGACCCGGGCGAGCAGTACTTC.